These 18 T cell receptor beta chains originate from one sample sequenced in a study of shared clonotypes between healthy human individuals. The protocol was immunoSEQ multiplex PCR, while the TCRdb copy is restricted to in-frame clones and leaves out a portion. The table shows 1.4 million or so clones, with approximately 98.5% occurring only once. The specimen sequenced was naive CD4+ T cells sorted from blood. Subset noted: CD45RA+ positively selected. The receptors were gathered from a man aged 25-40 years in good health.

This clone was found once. The CDR3 spells CASSLSGLGEQYF. Written as DNA, the CDR3 is TGTGCCAGCAGCCTGTCGGGACTCGGGGAGCAGTACTTC. The chain carries TRBV5-6 and TRBJ2-7; D is possibly TRBD2 (6 bases). Germline V lookup: CDR1 SGHDT, CDR2 YYEEEE. Trimming cost V 4 bases and J 7 bases, with 15 bases left between them. The CDR3 contains 13 residues.

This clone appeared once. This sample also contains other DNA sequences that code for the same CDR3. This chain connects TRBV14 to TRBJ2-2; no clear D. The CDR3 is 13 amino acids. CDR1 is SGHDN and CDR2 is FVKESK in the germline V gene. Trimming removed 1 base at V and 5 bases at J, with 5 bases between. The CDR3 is CASSQVQTGELFF. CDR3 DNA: TGTGCCAGCAGCCAAGTTCAAACCGGGGAGCTGTTTTTT.

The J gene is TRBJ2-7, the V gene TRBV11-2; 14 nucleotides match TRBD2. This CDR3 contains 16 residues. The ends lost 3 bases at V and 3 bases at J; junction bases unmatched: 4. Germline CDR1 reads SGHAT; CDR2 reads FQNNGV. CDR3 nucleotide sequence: TGTGCCAGCAGCTTGGGACTAGCGGGAGCCGGCTACGAGCAGTACTTC. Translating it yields CASSLGLAGAGYEQYF.

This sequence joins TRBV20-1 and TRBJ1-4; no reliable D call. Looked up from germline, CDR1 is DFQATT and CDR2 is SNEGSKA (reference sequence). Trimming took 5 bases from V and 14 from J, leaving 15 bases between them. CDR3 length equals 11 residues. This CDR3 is CSAPWLLRLFF. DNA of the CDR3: TGCAGTGCTCCCTGGTTGCTGAGGCTGTTTTTT.

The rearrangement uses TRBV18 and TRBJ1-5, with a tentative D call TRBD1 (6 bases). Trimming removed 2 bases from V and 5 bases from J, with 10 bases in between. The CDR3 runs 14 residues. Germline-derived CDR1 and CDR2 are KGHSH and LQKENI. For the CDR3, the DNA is TGTGCCAGCTCACCAAGGGACATAGATCAGCCCCAGCATTTT. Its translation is CASSPRDIDQPQHF. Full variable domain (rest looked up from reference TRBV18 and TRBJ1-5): NAGVMQNPRHLVRRRGQEARLRCSPMKGHSHVYWYRQLPEEGLKFMVYLQKENIIDESGMPKERFSAEFPKEGPSILRIQQVVRGDSAAYFCASSPRDIDQPQHFGDGTRLSIL.

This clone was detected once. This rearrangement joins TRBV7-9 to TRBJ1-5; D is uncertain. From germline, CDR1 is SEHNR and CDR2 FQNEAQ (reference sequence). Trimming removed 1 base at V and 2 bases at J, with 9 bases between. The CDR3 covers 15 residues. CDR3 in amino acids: CASSLEAGGNQPQHF. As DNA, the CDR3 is TGTGCCAGCAGCTTAGAGGCGGGAGGCAATCAGCCCCAGCATTTT.

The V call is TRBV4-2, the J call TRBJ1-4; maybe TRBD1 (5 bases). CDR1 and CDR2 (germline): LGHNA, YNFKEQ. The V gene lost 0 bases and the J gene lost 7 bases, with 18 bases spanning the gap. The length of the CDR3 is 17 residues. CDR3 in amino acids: CASSQDQGSGGGEKLFF. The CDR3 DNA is TGTGCCAGCAGCCAAGATCAAGGGTCGGGGGGAGGTGAAAAACTGTTTTTT.

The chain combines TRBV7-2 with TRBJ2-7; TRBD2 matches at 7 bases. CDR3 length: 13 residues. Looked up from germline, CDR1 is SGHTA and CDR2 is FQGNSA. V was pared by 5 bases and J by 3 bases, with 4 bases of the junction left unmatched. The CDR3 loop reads CASSHSGDYEQYF. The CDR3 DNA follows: TGTGCCAGCAGCCACAGCGGGGACTACGAGCAGTACTTC. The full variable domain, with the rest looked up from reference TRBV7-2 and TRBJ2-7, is GAGVSQSPSNKVTEKGKDVELRCDPISGHTALYWYRQSLGQGLEFLIYFQGNSAPDKSGLPSDRFSAERTGGSVSTLTIQRTQQEDSAVYLCASSHSGDYEQYFGPGTRLTVT.

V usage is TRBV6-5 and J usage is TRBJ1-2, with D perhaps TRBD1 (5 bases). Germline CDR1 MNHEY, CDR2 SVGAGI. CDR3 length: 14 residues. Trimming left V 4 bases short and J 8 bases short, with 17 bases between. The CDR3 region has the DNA TGTGCCAGCAGTTTTTTGGGGCCGGAGGGCGGCTACACCTTC. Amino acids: CASSFLGPEGGYTF.

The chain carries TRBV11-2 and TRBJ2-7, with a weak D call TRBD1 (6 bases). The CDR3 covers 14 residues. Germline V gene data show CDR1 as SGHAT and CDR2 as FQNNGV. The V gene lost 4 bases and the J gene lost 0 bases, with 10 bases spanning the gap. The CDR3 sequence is CASSSQGFSYEQYF. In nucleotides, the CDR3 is TGTGCCAGCAGCTCACAGGGTTTCTCCTACGAGCAGTACTTC.

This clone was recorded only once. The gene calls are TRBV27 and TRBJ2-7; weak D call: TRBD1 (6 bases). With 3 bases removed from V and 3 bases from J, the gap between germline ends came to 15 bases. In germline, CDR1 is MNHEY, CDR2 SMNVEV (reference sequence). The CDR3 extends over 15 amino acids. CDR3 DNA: TGTGCCAGCAGTTTTAGGGGGAACGGGTACTACGAGCAGTACTTC. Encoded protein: CASSFRGNGYYEQYF.

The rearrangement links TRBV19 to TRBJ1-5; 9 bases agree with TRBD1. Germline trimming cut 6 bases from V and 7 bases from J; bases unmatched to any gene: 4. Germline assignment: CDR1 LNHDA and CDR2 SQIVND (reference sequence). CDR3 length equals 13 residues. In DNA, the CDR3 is TGTGCCAGTAGCGGACAGGGGTGGCAGCCCCAGCATTTT. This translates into CASSGQGWQPQHF.

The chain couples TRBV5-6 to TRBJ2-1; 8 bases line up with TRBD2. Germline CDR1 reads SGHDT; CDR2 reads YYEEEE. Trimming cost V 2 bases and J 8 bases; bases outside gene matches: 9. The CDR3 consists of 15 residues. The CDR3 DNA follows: TGTGCCAGCAGCTTACCAGCGGGAGTATGGGATGAGCAGTTCTTC. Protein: CASSLPAGVWDEQFF.

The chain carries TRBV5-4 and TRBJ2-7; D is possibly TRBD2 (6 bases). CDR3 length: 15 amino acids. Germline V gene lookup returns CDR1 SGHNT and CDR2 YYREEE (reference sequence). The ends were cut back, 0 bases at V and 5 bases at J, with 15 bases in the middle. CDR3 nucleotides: TGTGCCAGCAGCTTGGGAGGAGGGCCGTATAACGAGCAGTACTTC. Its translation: CASSLGGGPYNEQYF.

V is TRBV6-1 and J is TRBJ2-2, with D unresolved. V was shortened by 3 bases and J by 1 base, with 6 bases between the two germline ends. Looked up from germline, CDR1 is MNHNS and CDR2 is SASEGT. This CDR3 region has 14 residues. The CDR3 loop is CASSDILNTGELFF. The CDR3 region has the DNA TGTGCCAGCAGTGACATACTGAACACCGGGGAGCTGTTTTTT.

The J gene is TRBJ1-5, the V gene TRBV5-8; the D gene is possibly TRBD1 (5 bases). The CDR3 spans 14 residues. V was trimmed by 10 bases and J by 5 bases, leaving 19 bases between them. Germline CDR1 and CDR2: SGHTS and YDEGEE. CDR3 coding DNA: TGTGCCTCTCGATGGGGGTCGTGGGATCAGCCCCAGCATTTT. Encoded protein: CASRWGSWDQPQHF. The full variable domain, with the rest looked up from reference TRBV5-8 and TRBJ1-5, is EAGVTQSPTHLIKTRGQQATLRCSPISGHTSVYWYQQALGLGLQFLLWYDEGEERNRGNFPPRFSGRQFPNYSSELNVNALELEDSALYLCASRWGSWDQPQHFGDGTRLSIL.

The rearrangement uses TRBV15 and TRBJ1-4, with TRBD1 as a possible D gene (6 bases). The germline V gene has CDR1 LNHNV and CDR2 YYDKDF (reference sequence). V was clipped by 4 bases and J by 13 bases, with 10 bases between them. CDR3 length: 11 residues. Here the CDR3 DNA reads TGTGCCACCAGCACACAGGGTCGACTGTTTTTT. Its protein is CATSTQGRLFF.

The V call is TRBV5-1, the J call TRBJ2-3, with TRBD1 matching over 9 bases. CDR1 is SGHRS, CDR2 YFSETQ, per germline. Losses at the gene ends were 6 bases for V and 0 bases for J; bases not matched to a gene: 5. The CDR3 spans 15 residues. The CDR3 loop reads CASTYRGQSTDTQYF. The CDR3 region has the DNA TGCGCCAGCACGTACAGGGGGCAAAGCACAGATACGCAGTATTTT.